This TCR beta chain came from a study of shared clonotypes between healthy human individuals. Germline V gene sequence: CDR1 SGDLS, CDR2 YYNGEE. The CDR3 has 16 residues. Profiling relied on immunoSEQ multiplex PCR, and the TCRdb table lists in-frame clones only, not all of them. Of 450,000 to 500,000 clones in the sample, around 73% were seen once. Remarks on this clone: As yet, its antigen is unknown. One end of the junction fails to match germline, which may point to a read error.

Study-level findings and limits: The authors sampled blood alone, and tissue repertoires likely differ.

Unsorted material relied on about 90 million PBMCs as the source of genomic DNA. V usage is TRBV9 and J usage is TRBJ2-7; D may be TRBD1 or TRBD2 (5 bases each). The receptor was isolated from a middle-aged woman in good health. Some clones in this sample may be carry-over from other donors' samples. Sequenced material: PBMCs. The CDR3 reads CASNVEGEGSSYEQYF. CDR3 DNA sequence: TGTGCCAGCAACGTAGAGGGAGAGGGGAGCTCCTACGAGCAGTACTTC. Drawing the rest from reference TRBV9 and TRBJ2-7, the complete variable domain is DSGVTQTPKHLITATGQRVTLRCSPRSGDLSVYWYQQSLDQGLQFLIQYYNGEERAKGNILERFSAQQFPDLHSELNLSSLELGDSALYFCASNVEGEGSSYEQYFGPGTRLTVT.